A single sample is the source of the 11 T cell receptor beta chains below, sequenced in a study of T cells in Graves' hyperthyroidism and ophthalmopathy. TCR beta CDR3 sequences were amplified from RNA transcripts. The TCR CDR3 first-round RT-PCR relied on the HTBI primer set. TCRdb processed the multiplex PCR reads anew with MiXCR; each CDR3 protein has one entry. The sample lists 400,000 to 600,000 distinct CDR3 sequences, around 21% occurring once. Sequenced: blood. These receptor sequences come from a man aged 18 to 35 with Graves' hyperthyroidism.

The sample holds many counts of this clonotype. This sequence joins TRBV12-3 or TRBV12-4 and TRBJ1-2, with D possibly being TRBD1 (6 bases). V shed 4 bases and J shed 4 bases, with 13 bases lying between them. There are 14 residues in the CDR3. The CDR3 sequence is CASSSIDRSYGYTF. The CDR3 nucleotides read TGTGCCAGCAGTTCCATTGACAGGAGCTATGGCTACACCTTC.

As regards this clonotype: An end of the junction differs from the germline gene, which may be a read error. The V call is TRBV6-1, the J call TRBJ1-5, with a possible D match to TRBD1 (6 bases). In germline, CDR1 is MNHNS, CDR2 SASEGT. The CDR3 length is 11 residues. CDR3 sequence: CAGGRNQPQRF. The CDR3 DNA is TGTGCCGGGGGCCGCAATCAGCCCCAGCGTTTT.

Many counts were recorded for this clonotype. This chain connects TRBV19 to TRBJ1-5; D is uncertain. Germline-derived CDR1 and CDR2 are LNHDA and SQIVND (reference sequence). This CDR3 contains 14 residues. V gave up 7 bases and J gave up 4 bases, with 14 bases separating them. Written as DNA, the CDR3 is TGTGCCAGTAAGGCGCAATGGCGAAATCAGCCCCAGCATTTT. Translation gives CASKAQWRNQPQHF.

This clonotype has a count of ten or more. The chain is built from TRBV28 and TRBJ1-5; D call uncertain. This CDR3 is 15 amino acids long. The V end lost 4 bases, the J end lost 0 bases, and 10 bases lay between the germline ends. CDR1 and CDR2 from the germline V gene are MDHEN and SYDVKM. The chain's CDR3 is CASSSQDDSNQPQHF. The CDR3 DNA reads TGTGCCAGCAGTTCCCAGGACGATAGCAATCAGCCCCAGCATTTT.

In this sample, this clonotype turned up many times. The chain couples TRBV12-3 or TRBV12-4 to TRBJ2-2; no clear D. CDR3 length equals 13 residues. Between the trimmed V and J ends, which lost 4 bases and 7 bases, there was a span of 10 bases. Here the CDR3 reads CASSSSVIGELFF. In DNA, the CDR3 is TGTGCCAGCAGTTCCTCAGTAATCGGGGAGCTGTTTTTT.

V and J are TRBV6-2 or TRBV6-3 and TRBJ1-1; no clear D. V was trimmed by 10 bases and J by 3 bases, leaving 18 bases between them. Germline loops: CDR1 MNHEY, CDR2 SVGEGT. The CDR3 has 14 amino acids. CDR3 nucleotides: TGTGCCACCAGATTCCCCCGTGGGGACACTGAAGCTTTCTTT. It codes for CATRFPRGDTEAFF.

At least ten counts were recorded for this clonotype. This chain connects TRBV27 to TRBJ2-7; perhaps TRBD1 as D (5 bases). The V end was cut by 8 bases, the J end by 0 bases, with 11 bases between. The CDR3 is 13 residues long. The germline CDR1 and CDR2 sequences are MNHEY and SMNVEV (reference sequence). In nucleotides, the CDR3 is TGTGCCAGCTCAGGACACCACTCCTACGAGCAGTACTTC. Translation gives CASSGHHSYEQYF.

This clonotype occurred many times. The rearrangement uses TRBV29-1 and TRBJ1-2; tentatively, D is TRBD1 (6 bases). The CDR3 loop spans 13 amino acids. With 6 bases removed from V and 7 bases from J, the gap between germline ends came to 18 bases. The germline gives CDR1 SQVTM, CDR2 ANQGSEA. The CDR3 loop reads CSVGGPSRLGYTF. CDR3 in DNA: TGCAGCGTGGGGGGCCCCTCTAGGCTTGGCTACACCTTC.

This clonotype was counted ten times or more. The chain joins TRBV7-4 to TRBJ2-7; tentative D call: TRBD2 (6 bases). Germline values: CDR1 SGHVT, CDR2 SQSDAQ. V was cut by 1 base and J by 2 bases, with 18 bases left in between. The CDR3 is 17 residues long. In DNA form, the CDR3 reads TGTGCCAGCAGCTTAGGGGACCGCGGGATCCTCCCCTACGAGCAGTACTTC. Translating gives CASSLGDRGILPYEQYF.

Ten or more counts support this clonotype. This chain links TRBV6-2 or TRBV6-3 with TRBJ1-5; 8 bases agree with TRBD1. Trimming took 7 bases from V and 4 from J; bases not matched to a gene: 18. This CDR3 has 18 residues. The germline V gene has CDR1 MNHEY and CDR2 SVGEGT. For the CDR3, the DNA is TGTGCCAGCACCAACCCGGGACAGGCCAACCTGGGGAATCAGCCCCAGCATTTT. It specifies CASTNPGQANLGNQPQHF.

This sequence joins TRBV7-2 and TRBJ1-2, with TRBD1 as a possible D gene (5 bases). The CDR3 runs 17 residues. In germline, CDR1 is SGHTA, CDR2 FQGNSA. Deletions cut 2 bases from V and 4 bases from J, with 20 bases between. CDR3 sequence (DNA): TGTGCCAGCAGCTTAAGCGCTGGGGACGGCCAATCCTATGGCTACACCTTC. It is translated as CASSLSAGDGQSYGYTF.